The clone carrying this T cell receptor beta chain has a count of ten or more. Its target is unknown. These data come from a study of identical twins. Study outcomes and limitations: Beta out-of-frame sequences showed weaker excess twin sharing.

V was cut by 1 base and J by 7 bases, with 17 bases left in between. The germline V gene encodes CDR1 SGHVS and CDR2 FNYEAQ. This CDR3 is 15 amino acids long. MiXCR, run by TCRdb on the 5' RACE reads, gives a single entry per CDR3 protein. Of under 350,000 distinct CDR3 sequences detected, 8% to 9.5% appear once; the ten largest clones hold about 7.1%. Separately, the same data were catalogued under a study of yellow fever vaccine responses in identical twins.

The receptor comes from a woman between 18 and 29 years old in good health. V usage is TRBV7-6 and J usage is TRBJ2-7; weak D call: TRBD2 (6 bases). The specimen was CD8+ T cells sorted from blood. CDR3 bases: TGTGCCAGCAGCTTAGTGAGGAGGGCATGGGGAGAGCAGTACTTC. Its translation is CASSLVRRAWGEQYF.